This is a list of T cell receptor beta chains from one sample in a study of blood T cells in healthy people across ages. In TCRdb, the 5' RACE reads were re-called with MiXCR into one record per CDR3 protein. The sample yields 600,000 to 850,000 distinct CDR3 sequences, 20% to 25% seen once. These records were also assigned to another study, of T cells of mothers and their children.

Sequencing was performed on blood. The receptors come from a boy between 10 and 17 years old in good health. Each CDR3 is given with its conserved first and last residue. The order of the fields is J gene, V gene, D gene, clone size, CDR3 protein, CDR3 DNA. A D gene is named only where the DNA matches it firmly. Not every row has a clone size; where given, it reads once, few, many or a size class.

>TRBJ2-1|TRBV18|NA|few
CASSPTQSREQFF
TGTGCCAGCTCACCAACACAGTCGCGTGAGCAGTTCTTC
>TRBJ2-5|TRBV10-3|TRBD2|NA
CAISGTSGGQETQYF
TGTGCCATCAGTGGTACTAGCGGGGGACAAGAGACCCAGTACTTC
>TRBJ1-1|TRBV7-3|NA|NA
CASSLMQGTEAFF
TGTGCCAGCAGCCTGATGCAGGGTACTGAAGCTTTCTTT
>TRBJ2-1|TRBV12-3/TRBV12-4|NA|many
CASSPLGGLNEQFF
TGTGCCAGCAGCCCCCTCGGGGGGCTAAATGAGCAGTTCTTC
>TRBJ2-7|TRBV28|NA|NA
CASSWTAELTYEQYF
TGTGCCAGCAGTTGGACCGCCGAGCTGACCTACGAGCAGTACTTC
>TRBJ2-1|TRBV20-1|TRBD2|NA
CSARDQSASGRTNEQFF
TGCAGTGCTAGAGATCAGTCGGCTAGCGGGAGGACTAATGAGCAGTTCTTC
>TRBJ2-2|TRBV29-1|NA|NA
CSVRPNENTGELFF
TGCAGCGTTCGTCCTAACGAGAACACCGGGGAGCTGTTTTTT
>TRBJ2-1|TRBV11-2|TRBD2|few
CASSLGPPLAGLYNEQFF
TGTGCCAGCAGCTTAGGGCCCCCACTAGCGGGACTATACAATGAGCAGTTCTTC
>TRBJ2-7|TRBV27|TRBD1|few
CASGGQGNYEQYF
TGTGCCAGCGGGGGACAGGGGAACTACGAGCAGTACTTC
>TRBJ2-5|TRBV24-1|NA|NA
CATSGSETRYF
TGTGCCACCAGTGGATCAGAGACCCGGTACTTC
>TRBJ2-7|TRBV7-2|NA|NA
CASSKNYEQYF
TGTGCCAGCAGCAAGAACTACGAGCAGTACTTC
>TRBJ2-2|TRBV4-1|TRBD2|NA
CASSQGGSGRAGTGELFF
TGCGCCAGCAGCCAAGGAGGAAGCGGGAGGGCCGGGACCGGGGAGCTGTTTTTT
>TRBJ2-7|TRBV5-1|TRBD1|NA
CASSYSGTGGDEQYF
TGCGCCAGCAGCTACTCCGGGACAGGGGGCGACGAGCAGTACTTC
>TRBJ2-7|TRBV4-1|NA|NA
CASSRRQEAYEQYF
TGCGCCAGCAGCCGCCGACAGGAGGCCTACGAGCAGTACTTC
>TRBJ2-7|TRBV6-1|TRBD1|NA
CASSGPTGNGEQYF
TGTGCCAGCAGTGGCCCGACAGGGAACGGCGAGCAGTACTTC
>TRBJ2-5|TRBV29-1|NA|NA
CSVRYFQETQYF
TGCAGCGTTAGATATTTCCAAGAGACCCAGTACTTC
>TRBJ1-2|TRBV10-2|NA|NA
CASSVRGEGGYTF
TGCGCCAGCAGTGTGAGAGGGGAAGGTGGCTACACCTTC
>TRBJ2-2|TRBV10-3|NA|NA
CAISDRDNRGGELFF
TGTGCCATCAGTGACCGGGACAATCGGGGCGGGGAGCTGTTTTTT
>TRBJ2-1|TRBV6-4|NA|NA
CASSKKPGGLSYNEQFF
TGTGCCAGCAGCAAGAAACCGGGGGGCCTGAGCTACAATGAGCAGTTCTTC
>TRBJ1-1|TRBV7-9|NA|NA
CASSFGGEAFF
TGTGCCAGCAGCTTCGGGGGTGAAGCTTTCTTT
>TRBJ2-7|TRBV10-3|NA|few
CAISGGAGVMYEQYF
TGTGCCATCAGTGGTGGGGCAGGGGTTATGTACGAGCAGTACTTC
>TRBJ2-3|TRBV5-1|TRBD1|NA
CASSVGQGIWDTQYF
TGCGCCAGCAGCGTGGGACAGGGGATATGGGATACGCAGTATTTT
>TRBJ2-1|TRBV29-1|NA|NA
CSVTGLPETPYF
TGCAGCGTTACCGGACTACCAGAGACCCCGTACTTC
>TRBJ1-1|TRBV28|NA|NA
CTSSPGTEAFF
TGTACCAGCAGTCCGGGTACTGAAGCTTTCTTT
>TRBJ2-7|TRBV21-1|NA|few
CASKGQGAHSVYEQYF
TGTGCCAGCAAGGGACAGGGGGCCCACTCCGTCTACGAGCAGTACTTC
>TRBJ2-7|TRBV28|TRBD2|NA
CASSFSLAGLNEQYF
TGTGCCAGCAGTTTCAGTTTAGCGGGGTTGAACGAGCAGTACTTC
>TRBJ2-5|TRBV29-1|NA|NA
CSVVSETQYF
TGCAGCGTTGTGAGCGAGACCCAGTACTTC
>TRBJ2-3|TRBV6-6|NA|few
CASSLVGNTDTQYF
TGTGCCAGCAGTTTAGTGGGGAACACAGATACGCAGTATTTT
>TRBJ2-5|TRBV5-1|TRBD2|NA
CASSLLTSGVGETQYF
TGCGCCAGCAGCCTGCTGACTAGCGGGGTAGGAGAGACCCAGTACTTC
>TRBJ1-1|TRBV20-1|NA|NA
CSATGTKSPEAFF
TGCAGTGCAACCGGGACAAAATCGCCCGAAGCTTTCTTT
>TRBJ1-2|TRBV20-1|NA|once
CSATPGRATYGYTF
TGCAGTGCTACACCCGGGAGAGCAACCTATGGCTACACCTTC
>TRBJ1-2|TRBV3-1|NA|NA
CASSLGPVVYGYTF
TGTGCCAGCAGCCTAGGTCCGGTGGTCTATGGCTACACCTTC
>TRBJ1-2|TRBV11-2|NA|few
CASSQIGQGPSNYGYTF
TGTGCCAGCAGCCAAATAGGCCAGGGACCGTCAAACTATGGCTACACCTTC
>TRBJ1-4|TRBV20-1|NA|NA
CSASVRGQWEKLFF
TGCAGTGCAAGCGTTAGAGGACAGTGGGAAAAACTGTTTTTT
>TRBJ2-2|TRBV6-5|NA|few
CASSYSRWGASSGTGELFF
TGTGCCAGCAGTTACTCCCGTTGGGGGGCCTCCTCGGGAACCGGGGAGCTGTTTTTT
>TRBJ1-5|TRBV4-2|TRBD1|few
CASSRTGEYQPQHF
TGTGCCAGCAGCCGGACAGGGGAGTATCAGCCCCAGCATTTT
>TRBJ1-6|TRBV12-3/TRBV12-4|NA|NA
CASSPDGYSPLHF
TGTGCCAGCAGTCCGGACGGATATTCACCCCTCCACTTT
>TRBJ1-2|TRBV5-1|NA|NA
CASSLMASYGYTF
TGCGCCAGCAGCTTGATGGCCAGTTATGGCTACACCTTC